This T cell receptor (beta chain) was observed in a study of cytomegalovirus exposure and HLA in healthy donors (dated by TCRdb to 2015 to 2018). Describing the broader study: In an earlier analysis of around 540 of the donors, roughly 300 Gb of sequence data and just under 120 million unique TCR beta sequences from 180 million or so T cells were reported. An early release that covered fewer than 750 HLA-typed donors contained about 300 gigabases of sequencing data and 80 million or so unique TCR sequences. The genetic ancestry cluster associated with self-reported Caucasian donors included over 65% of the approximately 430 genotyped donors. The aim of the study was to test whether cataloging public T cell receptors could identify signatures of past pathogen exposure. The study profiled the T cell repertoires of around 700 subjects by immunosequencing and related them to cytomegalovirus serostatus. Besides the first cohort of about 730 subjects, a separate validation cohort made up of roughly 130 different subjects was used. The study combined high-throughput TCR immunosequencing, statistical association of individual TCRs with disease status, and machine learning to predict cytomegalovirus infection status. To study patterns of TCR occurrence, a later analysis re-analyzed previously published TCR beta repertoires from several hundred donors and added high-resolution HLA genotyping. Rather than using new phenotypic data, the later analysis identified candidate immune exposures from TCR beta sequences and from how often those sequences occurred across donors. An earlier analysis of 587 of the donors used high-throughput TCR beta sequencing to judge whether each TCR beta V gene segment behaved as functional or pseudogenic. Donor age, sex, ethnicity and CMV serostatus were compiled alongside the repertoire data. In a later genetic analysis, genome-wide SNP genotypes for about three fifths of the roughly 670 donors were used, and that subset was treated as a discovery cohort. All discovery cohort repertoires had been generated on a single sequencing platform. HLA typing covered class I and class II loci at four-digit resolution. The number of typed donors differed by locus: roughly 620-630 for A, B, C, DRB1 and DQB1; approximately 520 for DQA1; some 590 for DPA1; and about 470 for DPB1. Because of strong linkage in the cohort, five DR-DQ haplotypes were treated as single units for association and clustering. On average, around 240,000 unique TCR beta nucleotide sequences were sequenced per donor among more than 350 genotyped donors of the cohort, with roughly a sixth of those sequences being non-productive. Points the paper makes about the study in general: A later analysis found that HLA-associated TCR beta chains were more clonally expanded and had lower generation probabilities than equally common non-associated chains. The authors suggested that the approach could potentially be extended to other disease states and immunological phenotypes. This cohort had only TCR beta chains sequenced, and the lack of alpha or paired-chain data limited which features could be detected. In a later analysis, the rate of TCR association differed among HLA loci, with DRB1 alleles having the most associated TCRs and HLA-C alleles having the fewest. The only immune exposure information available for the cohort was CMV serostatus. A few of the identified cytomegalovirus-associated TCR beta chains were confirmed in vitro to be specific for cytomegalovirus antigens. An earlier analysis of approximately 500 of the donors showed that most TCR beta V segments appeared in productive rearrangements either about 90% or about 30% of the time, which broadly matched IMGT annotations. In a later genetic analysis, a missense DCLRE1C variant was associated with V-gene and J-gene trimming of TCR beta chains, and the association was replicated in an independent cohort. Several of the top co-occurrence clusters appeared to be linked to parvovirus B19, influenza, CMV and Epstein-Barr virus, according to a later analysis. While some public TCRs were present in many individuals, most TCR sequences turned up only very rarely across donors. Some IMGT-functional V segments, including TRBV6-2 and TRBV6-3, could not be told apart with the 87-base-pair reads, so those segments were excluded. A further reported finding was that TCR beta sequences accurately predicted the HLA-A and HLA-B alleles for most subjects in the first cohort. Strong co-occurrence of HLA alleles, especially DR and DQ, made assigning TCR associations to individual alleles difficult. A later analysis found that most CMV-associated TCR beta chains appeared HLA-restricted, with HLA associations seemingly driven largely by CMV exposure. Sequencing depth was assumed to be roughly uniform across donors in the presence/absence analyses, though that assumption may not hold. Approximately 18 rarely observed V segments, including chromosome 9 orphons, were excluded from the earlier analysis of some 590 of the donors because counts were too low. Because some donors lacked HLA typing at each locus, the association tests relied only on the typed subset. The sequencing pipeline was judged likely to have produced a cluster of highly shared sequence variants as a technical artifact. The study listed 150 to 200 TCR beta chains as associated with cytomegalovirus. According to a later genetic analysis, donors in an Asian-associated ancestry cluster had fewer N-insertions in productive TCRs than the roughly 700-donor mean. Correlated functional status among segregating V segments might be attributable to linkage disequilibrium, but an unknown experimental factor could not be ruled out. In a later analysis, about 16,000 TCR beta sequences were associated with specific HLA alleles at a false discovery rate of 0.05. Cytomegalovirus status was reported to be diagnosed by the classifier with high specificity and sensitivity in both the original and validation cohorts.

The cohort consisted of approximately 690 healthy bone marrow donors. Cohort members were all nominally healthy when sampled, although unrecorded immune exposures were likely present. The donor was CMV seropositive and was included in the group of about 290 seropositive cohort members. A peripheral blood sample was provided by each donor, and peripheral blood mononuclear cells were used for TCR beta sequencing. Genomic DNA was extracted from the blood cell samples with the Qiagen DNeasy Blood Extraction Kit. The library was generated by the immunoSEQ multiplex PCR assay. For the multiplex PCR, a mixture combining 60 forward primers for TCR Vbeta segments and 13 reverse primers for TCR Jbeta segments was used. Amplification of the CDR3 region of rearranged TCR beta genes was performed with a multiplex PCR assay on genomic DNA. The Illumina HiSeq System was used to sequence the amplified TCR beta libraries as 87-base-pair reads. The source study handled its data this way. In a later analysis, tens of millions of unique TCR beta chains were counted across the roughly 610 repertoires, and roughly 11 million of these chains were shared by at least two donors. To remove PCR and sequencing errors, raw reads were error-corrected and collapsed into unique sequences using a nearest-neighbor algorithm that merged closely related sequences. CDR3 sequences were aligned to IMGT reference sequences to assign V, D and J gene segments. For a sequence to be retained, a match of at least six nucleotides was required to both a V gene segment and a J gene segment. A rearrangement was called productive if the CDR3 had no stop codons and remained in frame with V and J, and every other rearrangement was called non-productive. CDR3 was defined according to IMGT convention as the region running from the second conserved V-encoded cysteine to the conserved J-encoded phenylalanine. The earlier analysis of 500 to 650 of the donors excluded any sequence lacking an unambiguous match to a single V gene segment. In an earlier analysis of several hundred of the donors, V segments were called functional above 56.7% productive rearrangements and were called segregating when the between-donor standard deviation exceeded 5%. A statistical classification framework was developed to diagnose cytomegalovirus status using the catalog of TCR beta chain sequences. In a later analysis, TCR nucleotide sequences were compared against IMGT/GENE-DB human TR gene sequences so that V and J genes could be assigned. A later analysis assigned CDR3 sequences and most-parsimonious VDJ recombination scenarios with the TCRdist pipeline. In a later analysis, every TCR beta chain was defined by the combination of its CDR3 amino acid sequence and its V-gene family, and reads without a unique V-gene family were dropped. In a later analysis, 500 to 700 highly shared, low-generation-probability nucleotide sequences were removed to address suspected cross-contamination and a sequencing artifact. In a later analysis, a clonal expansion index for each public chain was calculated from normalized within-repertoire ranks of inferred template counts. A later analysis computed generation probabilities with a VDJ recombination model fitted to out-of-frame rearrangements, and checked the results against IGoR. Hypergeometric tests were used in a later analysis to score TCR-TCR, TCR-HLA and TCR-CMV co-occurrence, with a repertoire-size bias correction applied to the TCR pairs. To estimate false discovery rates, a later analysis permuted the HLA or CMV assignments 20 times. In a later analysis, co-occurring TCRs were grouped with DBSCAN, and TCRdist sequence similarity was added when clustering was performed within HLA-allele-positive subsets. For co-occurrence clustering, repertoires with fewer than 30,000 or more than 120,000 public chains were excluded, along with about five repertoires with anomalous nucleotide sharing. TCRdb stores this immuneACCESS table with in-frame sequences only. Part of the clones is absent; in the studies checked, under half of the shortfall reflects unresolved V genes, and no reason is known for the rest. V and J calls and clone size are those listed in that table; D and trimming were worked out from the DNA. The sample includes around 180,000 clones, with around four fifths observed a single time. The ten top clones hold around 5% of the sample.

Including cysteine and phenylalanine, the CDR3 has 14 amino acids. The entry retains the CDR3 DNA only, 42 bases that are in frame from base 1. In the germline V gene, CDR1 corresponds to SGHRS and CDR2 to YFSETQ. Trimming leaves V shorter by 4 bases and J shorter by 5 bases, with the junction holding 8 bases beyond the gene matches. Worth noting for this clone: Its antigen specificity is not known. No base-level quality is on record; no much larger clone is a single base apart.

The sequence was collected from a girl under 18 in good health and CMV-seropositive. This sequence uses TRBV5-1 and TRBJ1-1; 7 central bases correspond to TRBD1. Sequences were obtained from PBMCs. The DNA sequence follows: TGCGCCAGCAGCCAACAGGGGAGTGGGACTGAAGCTTTCTTT. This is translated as CASSQQGSGTEAFF.